Listed here are 24 T cell receptor beta chains from one sample, sequenced in a study of cytomegalovirus exposure and HLA in healthy donors. Clones were read by immunoSEQ multiplex PCR, and TCRdb kept only the in-frame ones, dropping some. The table records 68,000 or so clones, approximately 90% of them present only once. Sequencing was performed on PBMCs. The receptors were gathered from a man younger than 30 in good health and CMV-seronegative.

This clone appeared many times. The rearrangement joins TRBV5-6 to TRBJ2-7; 9 nucleotides agree with TRBD2. Trimming at V came to 8 bases and at J to 1 base, leaving 7 bases not matched to a gene. The CDR3 covers 14 residues. Germline lookup yields CDR1 SGHDT and CDR2 YYEEEE. The CDR3: CASTVAGVSYEQYF. DNA for the CDR3: TGTGCCAGTACTGTAGCGGGAGTATCCTACGAGCAGTACTTC. Looking up the rest from reference TRBV5-6 and TRBJ2-7 gives the full variable domain: DAGVTQSPTHLIKTRGQQVTLRCSPKSGHDTVSWYQQALGQGPQFIFQYYEEEERQRGNFPDRFSGHQFPNYSSELNVNALLLGDSALYLCASTVAGVSYEQYFGPGTRLTVT.

This sequence joins TRBV27 and TRBJ2-7; 7 bases line up with TRBD1. CDR3 length: 15 amino acids. The V gene's germline CDR1 is MNHEY and CDR2 SMNVEV (reference sequence). The trim removed 5 bases at V and 3 bases at J, leaving 10 bases unmatched. The CDR3 spells CASSVTGQVHYEQYF. The CDR3 region has the DNA TGTGCCAGCAGTGTAACCGGACAGGTCCACTACGAGCAGTACTTC.

This clone was seen a single time. The rearrangement joins TRBV11-3 to TRBJ2-3; 13 bases map to TRBD2. The CDR3 extends over 18 amino acids. Germline values: CDR1 SGHNT, CDR2 YENEEA. The V and J ends lost 5 bases and 4 bases, in that order; junction bases with no gene match: 12. CDR3 amino acids: CASSARSGLAGVSDTQYF. The CDR3 DNA reads as TGTGCCAGCAGCGCCCGGAGTGGACTAGCGGGAGTCTCAGATACGCAGTATTTT. Together with reference TRBV11-3 and TRBJ2-3, the CDR3 gives the full variable domain: EAGVVQSPRYKIIEKKQPVAFWCNPISGHNTLYWYLQNLGQGPELLIRYENEEAVDDSQLPKDRFSAERLKGVDSTLKIQPAELGDSAVYLCASSARSGLAGVSDTQYFGPGTRLTVL.

The chain couples TRBV11-2 to TRBJ2-5, with a weak D call TRBD2 (7 bases). V lost 5 bases and J lost 4, with 11 bases in between. This CDR3 has 13 amino acids. Germline V gene sequence: CDR1 SGHAT, CDR2 FQNNGV. The CDR3 loop is CASSRGTIETQYF. The CDR3 region has the DNA TGTGCCAGCAGCAGGGGGACTATAGAGACCCAGTACTTC.

The chain is built from TRBV9 and TRBJ2-1; 7 bases fit TRBD2. The V and J ends lost 6 bases and 0 bases, in that order; junction bases with no gene match: 6. The CDR3 runs 15 residues. Germline lookup yields CDR1 SGDLS and CDR2 YYNGEE. DNA of the CDR3: TGTGCCAGCAACGAAGCGGGAAGCTCCTACAATGAGCAGTTCTTC. Encoded protein: CASNEAGSSYNEQFF.

The CDR3 bases are TGCGCCAGCAGCCGACTAGCGGGAGCAGAGACCCAGTACTTC. Residues: CASSRLAGAETQYF. The V call is TRBV4-3, the J call TRBJ2-5; 12 bases are shared with TRBD2. Germline CDR1 and CDR2: LGHNA and YSLEER. V trimming: 4 bases; J trimming: 4 bases; junction bases outside the gene matches: 1. CDR3 length: 14 residues.

The genes are TRBV19 and TRBJ2-7; TRBD2 matches 8 bases. Trimming took 6 bases from V and 2 from J; bases not matched to a gene: 9. The germline CDR1 and CDR2 sequences are LNHDA and SQIVND (reference sequence). The CDR3 consists of 15 residues. This chain's CDR3 is CASSPTSGAAYEQYF. The CDR3 bases are TGTGCCAGTAGCCCAACTAGCGGAGCGGCCTACGAGCAGTACTTC.

The CDR3 DNA sequence: TGTGCCAGCTCACCAAGTAGGGACATTAACTATGGCTACACCTTC. Translation: CASSPSRDINYGYTF. The chain combines TRBV18 with TRBJ1-2, with D possibly matching TRBD1 (6 bases). Germline loops: CDR1 KGHSH, CDR2 LQKENI. Trimming removed 2 bases at V and 1 base at J, with 11 bases between. The length of the CDR3 is 15 residues.

V usage is TRBV9 and J usage is TRBJ2-5; D is perhaps TRBD2 (6 bases). Germline CDR1 reads SGDLS; CDR2 reads YYNGEE. This CDR3 has 15 residues. Deletions cut 0 bases from V and 5 bases from J, with 14 bases between. In DNA form, the CDR3 reads TGTGCCAGCAGCGTAGGAGGAGGGAGCGGGGAGACCCAGTACTTC. This encodes CASSVGGGSGETQYF.

The CDR3 region has the DNA TGTGCCAGCAGCGTAGGAGGGATAGCTGGCTCTGGAAACACCATATATTTT. Translation gives CASSVGGIAGSGNTIYF. This rearrangement joins TRBV9 to TRBJ1-3; D call uncertain. The CDR3 spans 17 residues. Trimming pared 0 bases from V and 0 bases from J, leaving 13 bases between. The V gene's germline CDR1 is SGDLS and CDR2 YYNGEE.

The count of this clone is one. The rearrangement links TRBV19 to TRBJ2-7, with 7 nucleotides matching TRBD2. This CDR3 spans 16 amino acids. In germline, CDR1 is LNHDA, CDR2 SQIVND (reference sequence). Trimming took 5 bases from V and 2 from J; bases not matched to a gene: 12. CDR3 nucleotides: TGTGCCAGTAGTCAACCGTCCGGGACTACCCCCTACGAGCAGTACTTC. This sequence encodes CASSQPSGTTPYEQYF. The full variable domain, with the rest looked up from reference TRBV19 and TRBJ2-7, is DGGITQSPKYLFRKEGQNVTLSCEQNLNHDAMYWYRQDPGQGLRLIYYSQIVNDFQKGDIAEGYSVSREKKESFPLTVTSAQKNPTAFYLCASSQPSGTTPYEQYFGPGTRLTVT.

This clone is a singleton in its sample. This chain uses TRBV28 with TRBJ1-5, with a tentative D call TRBD1 (6 bases). The CDR3 contains 16 residues. Germline V gene data show CDR1 as MDHEN and CDR2 as SYDVKM. Trimming stripped 2 bases from V and 1 base from J, with 12 bases between. The CDR3 reads CASSLGGSISNQPQHF. In DNA, the CDR3 is TGTGCCAGCAGTTTAGGGGGCAGCATAAGCAATCAGCCCCAGCATTTT.

Only a few counts were recorded for this clone. This chain connects TRBV10-3 to TRBJ2-1, with D uncertain. Trimming left V 1 base short and J 8 bases short, with 3 bases between. CDR1 is ENHRY and CDR2 is SYGVKD in the germline V gene. This CDR3 comprises 11 residues. DNA of the CDR3: TGTGCCATCAGTGAGTTAGATGAGCAGTTCTTC. This encodes CAISELDEQFF.

The V gene is TRBV28, the J gene TRBJ2-2, with a weak D call TRBD1 (6 bases). V lost 4 bases and J 1 base, leaving 13 bases between the germline ends. CDR1 MDHEN and CDR2 SYDVKM come from the germline V gene. This CDR3 is 16 amino acids long. For the CDR3, the DNA is TGTGCCAGCAGTTCATACAGGGCACGGAACACCGGGGAGCTGTTTTTT. Its protein product is CASSSYRARNTGELFF.

The J gene is TRBJ1-2, the V gene TRBV5-6; D is possibly TRBD1 (5 bases). V was cut by 2 bases and J by 3 bases, with 8 bases left in between. Per germline, CDR1 SGHDT and CDR2 YYEEEE. This CDR3 contains 13 residues. CDR3 amino acids: CASSFGGDYGYTF. The CDR3 coding sequence is TGTGCCAGCAGCTTCGGGGGTGACTATGGCTACACCTTC.

The chain has TRBV2 and TRBJ1-2; TRBD1 matches at 8 bases. Looked up from germline, CDR1 is SNHLY and CDR2 is FYNNEI. This CDR3 region has 17 residues. After removal of 3 bases from V and 0 bases from J, the junction contained 9 bases not matched to a gene. The CDR3 reads CASSDVRGPVSNYGYTF. The DNA for the CDR3 is TGTGCCAGCAGTGATGTCAGGGGGCCAGTCTCTAACTATGGCTACACCTTC. The full variable domain, its missing parts supplied by reference TRBV2 and TRBJ1-2, is EPEVTQTPSHQVTQMGQEVILRCVPISNHLYFYWYRQILGQKVEFLVSFYNNEISEKSEIFDDQFSVERPDGSNFTLKIRSTKLEDSAMYFCASSDVRGPVSNYGYTFGSGTRLTVV.

The rearrangement uses TRBV30 and TRBJ2-5; D is undetermined. This CDR3 is built from 14 residues. Germline values: CDR1 GTSNPN, CDR2 SVGIG (reference sequence). Trimming took 2 bases from V and 2 from J, leaving 12 bases between them. CDR3 amino acids: CAWSLAGTQETQYF. The DNA of the CDR3 is TGTGCCTGGAGTCTCGCAGGTACACAAGAGACCCAGTACTTC. Supplemented by reference TRBV30 and TRBJ2-5, the full variable domain reads SQTIHQWPATLVQPVGSPLSLECTVEGTSNPNLYWYRQAAGRGLQLLFYSVGIGQISSEVPQNLSASRPQDRQFILSSKKLLLSDSGFYLCAWSLAGTQETQYFGPGTRLLVL.

J is TRBJ2-7 and V is TRBV30; weak D call: TRBD2 (5 bases). V lost 3 bases, J lost 5 bases, and 11 bases lay in between. CDR1 and CDR2 (germline): GTSNPN, SVGIG (reference sequence). CDR3 length equals 12 residues. CDR3 loop: CAWSPGMDEQYF. CDR3 nucleotide sequence: TGTGCCTGGAGCCCGGGGATGGACGAGCAGTACTTC.

V usage is TRBV13 and J usage is TRBJ2-1; 7 bases fit TRBD1. The length of the CDR3 is 15 residues. Germline V lookup: CDR1 PRHDT, CDR2 FYEKMQ (reference sequence). V lost 5 bases and J lost 2; bases outside the gene matches: 6. CDR3 in DNA: TGTGCCAGCAGCCCCAGGGGGTTACCCTACAATGAGCAGTTCTTC. It yields the protein CASSPRGLPYNEQFF.

CDR3 DNA sequence: TGTGCCAGCAGCCCTACAGGGGGCGTGGGTAATGAGCAGTTCTTC. As protein: CASSPTGGVGNEQFF. This chain connects TRBV28 to TRBJ2-1; TRBD1 agrees at 9 bases. The CDR3 loop spans 15 amino acids. Trimming took 6 bases from V and 7 from J; bases not matched to a gene: 10. Germline V lookup: CDR1 MDHEN, CDR2 SYDVKM. Variable domain in full (rest from reference TRBV28 and TRBJ2-1): DVKVTQSSRYLVKRTGEKVFLECVQDMDHENMFWYRQDPGLGLRLIYFSYDVKMKEKGDIPEGYSVSREKKERFSLILESASTNQTSMYLCASSPTGGVGNEQFFGPGTRLTVL.

The genes are TRBV6-5 and TRBJ2-2; D is undetermined. The CDR3 has 13 residues. Trimming took 3 bases from V and 8 from J, leaving 10 bases between them. CDR1 and CDR2 (germline): MNHEY, SVGAGI. The DNA of the CDR3 is TGTGCCAGCAGTTATATCAGCGCGGGGGAGCTGTTTTTT. This encodes CASSYISAGELFF.

As concerns this clone: The junction departs from germline at one end; a sequencing error may be responsible. The rearrangement joins TRBV7-7 to TRBJ1-4; TRBD1 aligns across 8 bases. The length of the CDR3 is 15 residues. From germline, CDR1 is SSHAT and CDR2 FNYEAQ (reference sequence). The CDR3 loop is CASSLGQGINEKLFF. The CDR3 DNA sequence: TGTGCTAGCAGCTTAGGACAGGGAATAAATGAAAAACTGTTTTTT.

The CDR3: CASSPPRAQGAGNQPQHF. The CDR3 nucleotides are TGTGCCAGCTCACCACCCCGGGCCCAGGGGGCGGGCAATCAGCCCCAGCATTTT. The chain combines TRBV18 with TRBJ1-5; TRBD1 matches 8 bases. The CDR3 spans 18 residues. V gave up 0 bases and J gave up 2 bases; unmatched junction bases: 9. From germline, CDR1 is KGHSH and CDR2 LQKENI.

The gene calls are TRBV5-1 and TRBJ2-2; weak D call: TRBD1 (5 bases). Trimming shortened V by 1 base and J by 5 bases, and 15 bases separated the two germline ends. This CDR3 has 16 residues. Germline V gene sequence: CDR1 SGHRS, CDR2 YFSETQ. The CDR3 reads CASSLILGVQTGELFF. CDR3 nucleotides: TGCGCCAGCAGCTTGATTTTAGGGGTTCAAACCGGGGAGCTGTTTTTT.